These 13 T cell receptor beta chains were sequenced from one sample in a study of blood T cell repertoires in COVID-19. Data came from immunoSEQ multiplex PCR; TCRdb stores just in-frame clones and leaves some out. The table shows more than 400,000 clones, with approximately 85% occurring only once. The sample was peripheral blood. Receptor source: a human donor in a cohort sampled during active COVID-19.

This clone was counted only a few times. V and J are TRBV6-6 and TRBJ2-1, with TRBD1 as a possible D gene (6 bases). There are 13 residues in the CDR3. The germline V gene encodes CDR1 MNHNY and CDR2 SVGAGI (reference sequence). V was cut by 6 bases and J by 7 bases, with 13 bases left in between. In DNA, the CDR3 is TGTGCCAGCAGCCAACAGGGTGCGAATGAGCAGTTCTTC. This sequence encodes CASSQQGANEQFF.

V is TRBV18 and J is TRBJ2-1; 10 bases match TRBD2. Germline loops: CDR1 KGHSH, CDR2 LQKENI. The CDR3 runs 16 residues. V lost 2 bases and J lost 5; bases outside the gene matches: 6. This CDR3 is CASSPALAGAHNEQFF. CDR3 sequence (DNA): TGTGCCAGCTCACCAGCCCTAGCGGGGGCACACAATGAGCAGTTCTTC.

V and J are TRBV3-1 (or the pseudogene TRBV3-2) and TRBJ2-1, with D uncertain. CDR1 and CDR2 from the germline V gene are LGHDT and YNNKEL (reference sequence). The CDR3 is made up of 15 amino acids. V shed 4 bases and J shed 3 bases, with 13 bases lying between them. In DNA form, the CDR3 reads TGTGCCAGCAGCCCGACCGGGTCTTTCTACAATGAGCAGTTCTTC. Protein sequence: CASSPTGSFYNEQFF.

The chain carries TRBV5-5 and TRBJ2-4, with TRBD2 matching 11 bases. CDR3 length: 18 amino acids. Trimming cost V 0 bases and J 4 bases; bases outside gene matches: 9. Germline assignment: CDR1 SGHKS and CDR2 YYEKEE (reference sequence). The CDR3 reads CASSLEGSGRDYKNIQYF. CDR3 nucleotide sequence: TGTGCCAGCAGCTTGGAGGGTAGCGGGAGGGATTATAAAAACATTCAGTACTTC.

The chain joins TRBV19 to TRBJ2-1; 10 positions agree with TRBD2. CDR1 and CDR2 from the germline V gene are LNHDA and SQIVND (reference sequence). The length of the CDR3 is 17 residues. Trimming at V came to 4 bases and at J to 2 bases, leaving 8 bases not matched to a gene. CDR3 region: CASSTAGTSGTYNEQFF. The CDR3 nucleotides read TGTGCCAGTAGTACCGCCGGCACTAGCGGGACCTACAATGAGCAGTTCTTC.

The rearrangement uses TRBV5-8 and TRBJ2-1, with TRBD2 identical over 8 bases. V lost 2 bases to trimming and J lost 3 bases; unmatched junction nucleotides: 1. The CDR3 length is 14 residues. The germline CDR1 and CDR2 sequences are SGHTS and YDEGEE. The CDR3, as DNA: TGTGCCAGCAGCTTTAGCGGGATCTACAATGAGCAGTTCTTC. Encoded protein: CASSFSGIYNEQFF. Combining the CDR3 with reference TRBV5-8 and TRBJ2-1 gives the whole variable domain EAGVTQSPTHLIKTRGQQATLRCSPISGHTSVYWYQQALGLGLQFLLWYDEGEERNRGNFPPRFSGRQFPNYSSELNVNALELEDSALYLCASSFSGIYNEQFFGPGTRLTVL.

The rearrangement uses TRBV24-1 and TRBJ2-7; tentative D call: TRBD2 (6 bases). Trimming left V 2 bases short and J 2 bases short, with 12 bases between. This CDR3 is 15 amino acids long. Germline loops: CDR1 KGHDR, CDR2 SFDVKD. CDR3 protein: CATSDSGAVTYEQYF. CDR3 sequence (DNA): TGTGCCACCAGTGATTCGGGAGCGGTCACCTACGAGCAGTACTTC.

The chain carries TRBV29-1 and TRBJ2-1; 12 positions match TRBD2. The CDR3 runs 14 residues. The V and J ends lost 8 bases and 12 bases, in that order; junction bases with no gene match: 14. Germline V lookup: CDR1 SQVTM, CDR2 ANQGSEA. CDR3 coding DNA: TGCAGCACCGGATCGCTAGCGGGAGGGGTTGGGCAGTTCTTC. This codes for CSTGSLAGGVGQFF.

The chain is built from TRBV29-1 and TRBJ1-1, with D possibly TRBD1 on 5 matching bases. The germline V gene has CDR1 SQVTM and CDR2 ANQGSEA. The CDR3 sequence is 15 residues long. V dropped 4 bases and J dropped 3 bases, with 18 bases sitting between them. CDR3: CSVGVPGHEYTEAFF. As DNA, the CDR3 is TGCAGCGTTGGGGTCCCAGGACACGAATACACTGAAGCTTTCTTT.

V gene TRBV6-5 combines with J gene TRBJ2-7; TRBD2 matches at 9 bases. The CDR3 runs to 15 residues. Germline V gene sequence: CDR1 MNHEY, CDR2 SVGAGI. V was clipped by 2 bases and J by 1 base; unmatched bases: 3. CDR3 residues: CASSYALAGSYEQYF. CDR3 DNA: TGTGCCAGCAGTTACGCCCTAGCGGGATCCTACGAGCAGTACTTC.

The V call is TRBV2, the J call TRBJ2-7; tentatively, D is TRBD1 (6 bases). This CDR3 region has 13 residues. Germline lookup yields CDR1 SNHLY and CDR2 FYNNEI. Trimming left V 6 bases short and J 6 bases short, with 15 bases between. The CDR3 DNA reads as TGTGCCAGCAGCACAGGGAACAAACGCGAGCAGTACTTC. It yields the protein CASSTGNKREQYF.

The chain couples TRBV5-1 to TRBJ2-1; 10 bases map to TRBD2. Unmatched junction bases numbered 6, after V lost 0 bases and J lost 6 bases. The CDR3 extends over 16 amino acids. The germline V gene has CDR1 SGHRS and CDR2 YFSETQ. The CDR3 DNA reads TGCGCCAGCAGCTTGGAGTTAGCGGGAGGTCGCAATGAGCAGTTCTTC. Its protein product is CASSLELAGGRNEQFF.

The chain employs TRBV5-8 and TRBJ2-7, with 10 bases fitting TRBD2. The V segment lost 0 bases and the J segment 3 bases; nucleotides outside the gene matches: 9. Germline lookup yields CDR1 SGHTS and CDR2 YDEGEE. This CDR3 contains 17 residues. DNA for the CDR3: TGTGCCAGCAGCTTGGGACTAGCGGGCGGGACTCACTACGAGCAGTACTTC. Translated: CASSLGLAGGTHYEQYF.